This passage covers 11 T cell receptor beta chains from one sample sequenced in a study of glioma-infiltrating T cells. TCR alpha and beta CDR3 regions were amplified from RNA using iRepertoire nested multiplex PCR. MiXCR, applied by TCRdb to the multiplex PCR reads, yields one record per CDR3 protein. The repertoire includes 9,500 to 12,000 distinct CDR3 sequences, under 60% of them detected once, and less than 25% sits in the top ten. The sample was glioma tissue, nonneoplastic brain tissue, or PBMCs (not recorded which). The receptors were sampled from a human donor with low-grade glioma or glioblastoma, undergoing nonglioma brain surgery, or in good health (not recorded which).

This chain links TRBV20-1 with TRBJ2-1; D might be TRBD1 (5 bases). The V and J ends lost 4 bases and 8 bases respectively, with 24 bases between them. Germline V gives CDR1 DFQATT, CDR2 SNEGSKA (reference sequence). The CDR3 covers 16 residues. The CDR3 spells CSANDVRGSPPYEQFF. In nucleotides, the CDR3 is TGCAGTGCTAATGACGTTAGGGGCTCACCCCCCTATGAGCAGTTCTTC.

The chain carries TRBV29-1 and TRBJ2-5; D unresolved. CDR1 and CDR2 from the germline V gene are SQVTM and ANQGSEA. The CDR3 length is 10 residues. CDR3 coding DNA: TGCATCGTGTCACGGGAGACCCAGTACTTC. It yields the protein CIVSRETQYF.

This clonotype was picked up many times. This CDR3 is CASSEFPGMIGQPQHF. The CDR3, as DNA: TGTGCCAGCAGTGAGTTTCCGGGGATGATTGGTCAGCCCCAGCATTTT. The V call is TRBV2, the J call TRBJ1-5; unclear D gene. The V end was cut by 3 bases, the J end by 6 bases, with 18 bases between. The CDR3 runs 16 residues. Germline loops: CDR1 SNHLY, CDR2 FYNNEI.

By share, this clonotype ranks as medium-sized. The rearrangement links TRBV28 to TRBJ2-1; D call uncertain. Per germline, CDR1 MDHEN and CDR2 SYDVKM. This CDR3 has 15 residues. Trimming took 1 base from V and 0 from J, leaving 7 bases between them. CDR3 DNA: TGTGCCAGCAGTTTATCGTGGGGCTCCTACAATGAGCAGTTCTTC. Translated, it gives CASSLSWGSYNEQFF.

As DNA, the CDR3 is TGTGCCAGCCTCTACGAGGGTAGATGGGACACTGAAGCTTTCTTT. The encoded protein is CASLYEGRWDTEAFF. The chain combines TRBV7-9 with TRBJ1-1; D not resolved. Trimming shortened V by 8 bases and J by 3 bases, and 19 bases separated the two germline ends. Germline CDR1 and CDR2: SEHNR and FQNEAQ (reference sequence). There are 15 residues in the CDR3.

In this sample, this clonotype turned up many times. The CDR3 here is CSAPGYTEAFF. Here the CDR3 DNA reads TGCAGTGCTCCCGGTTATACTGAAGCTTTCTTT. V gene TRBV20-1 combines with J gene TRBJ1-1; D ambiguous. The V end lost 5 bases, the J end lost 5 bases, and 9 bases lay between the germline ends. This CDR3 spans 11 amino acids. CDR1 and CDR2 from the germline V gene are DFQATT and SNEGSKA (reference sequence).

The chain joins TRBV6-2 or TRBV6-3 to TRBJ2-5, with D perhaps given as TRBD1 or TRBD2 (5 bases each). V lost 8 bases to trimming and J lost 0 bases, with 10 bases between them. CDR1 is MNHEY and CDR2 is SVGEGT in the germline V gene. The CDR3 runs to 13 residues. CDR3 sequence reads: CASAPGHQETQYF. CDR3 in DNA: TGTGCCAGCGCCCCGGGACACCAAGAGACCCAGTACTTC.

This clonotype came up many times. This clone may be a read error of a much larger clone one base away. This rearrangement joins TRBV27 to TRBJ2-1, with 8 bases identical to TRBD1. The length of the CDR3 is 13 residues. Germline V gene sequence: CDR1 MNHEY, CDR2 SMNVEV (reference sequence). The V segment lost 7 bases and the J segment 9 bases; nucleotides outside the gene matches: 8. CDR3 in amino acids: CASTRTGNCEQFF. The CDR3 nucleotides read TGTGCCAGCACCCGGACAGGGAATTGTGAGCAGTTCTTC.

This chain links TRBV28 with TRBJ1-6; 7 bases fit TRBD1. The germline CDR1 and CDR2 sequences are MDHEN and SYDVKM. This CDR3 has 15 residues. Unmatched junction bases numbered 21, after V lost 6 bases and J lost 19 bases. The CDR3 is CASSIMPSTGYEQHF. CDR3 nucleotides: TGTGCCAGCAGCATTATGCCCTCGACAGGGTACGAGCAGCACTTT.

With regard to this clonotype: A clone one base away is much larger, so this may be a read error. The J gene is TRBJ2-6, the V gene TRBV12-3 or TRBV12-4, with D possibly called TRBD1 or TRBD2 (5 bases each). The CDR3 runs 16 residues. CDR3 sequence reads: CASSVIGGGGAKVLTF. Written as DNA, the CDR3 is TGTGCCAGCAGTGTCATAGGAGGAGGTGGGGCCAAGGTCCTGACTTTC.

The chain couples TRBV20-1 to TRBJ2-7; the match to TRBD2 covers 11 bases. The CDR3 sequence is 16 residues long. The trim removed 1 base at V and 2 bases at J, leaving 7 bases unmatched. Germline V CDR1 and CDR2: DFQATT, SNEGSKA (reference sequence). CDR3 sequence reads: CSARGTSGRPTYEQYF. The CDR3 nucleotides read TGCAGTGCTAGAGGGACTAGCGGGCGGCCAACCTACGAGCAGTACTTC.